Below, 27 T cell receptor beta chains from the same sample are listed, as sequenced in a study of T-cell reconstitution after alpha-beta-depleted transplantation in children. Researchers prepared the TCRbeta library using unique molecular identifiers, the study reports. TCRdb reanalysed the PCR reads using MiXCR and keeps one entry per CDR3 protein. The table includes approximately 230,000 distinct CDR3 sequences, 24% detected once. The material sequenced was PBMCs, mostly from graft donor cells, taken 360 days after TCRalphabeta/CD19-depleted stem cell transplant. The receptors originated from a female patient under 10 years old who had a stem cell transplant for congenital amegakaryocytic thrombocytopenia, so the T cells may come from the graft donor.

The chain is built from TRBV25-1 and TRBJ2-5; D might be TRBD1 (6 bases). Trimming removed 6 bases at V and 2 bases at J, with 16 bases between. CDR1 and CDR2 from the germline V gene are MGHDK and SYGVNS. The CDR3 consists of 15 residues. This CDR3 is CASSPLGHLQETQYF. Written as DNA, the CDR3 is TGTGCCAGCAGCCCTTTGGGACATCTTCAAGAGACCCAGTACTTC.

V gene TRBV4-1 combines with J gene TRBJ2-7; 8 bases are a match to TRBD2. Unmatched junction bases numbered 12, after V lost 4 bases and J lost 7 bases. Per the germline V gene, CDR1 is MGHRA and CDR2 is YSYEKL. CDR3 length: 15 residues. This chain's CDR3 is CASSREGTRYGEQYF. The CDR3 DNA reads TGCGCCAGCAGCCGCGAGGGGACTAGATATGGTGAGCAGTACTTC.

The chain employs TRBV20-1 and TRBJ2-4; weak D call: TRBD1 (6 bases). CDR3 length: 17 residues. V lost 6 bases to trimming and J lost 6 bases, with 27 bases between them. Germline V gene data show CDR1 as DFQATT and CDR2 as SNEGSKA (reference sequence). CDR3 in DNA: TGCAGTGCCCTCGTTGGACAGCTACCCTTTGGGTTAAACATTCAGTACTTC. Its translation: CSALVGQLPFGLNIQYF.

V and J are TRBV28 and TRBJ2-7; no clear D gene. Germline CDR1 and CDR2: MDHEN and SYDVKM. The CDR3 runs 20 residues. V was trimmed by 5 bases and J by 0 bases, leaving 29 bases between them. CDR3 region: CASSPIVRPAPGLASYEQYF. For the CDR3, the DNA is TGTGCCAGCAGTCCCATCGTACGGCCGGCTCCCGGGCTTGCCTCCTACGAGCAGTACTTC.

This clonotype was counted a few times. The V call is TRBV12-3 or TRBV12-4, the J call TRBJ1-3; no clear D. The V gene lost 4 bases and the J gene lost 2 bases, with 9 bases spanning the gap. This CDR3 region has 14 residues. The CDR3 loop reads CASSYSFPGNTIYF. The CDR3 DNA follows: TGTGCCAGCAGTTATTCGTTCCCTGGAAACACCATATATTTT.

This clonotype was seen only a few times. The rearrangement uses TRBV20-1 and TRBJ2-7; TRBD1 matches at 11 bases. Unmatched junction bases numbered 3, after V lost 5 bases and J lost 3 bases. Germline-derived CDR1 and CDR2 are DFQATT and SNEGSKA (reference sequence). The length of the CDR3 is 13 residues. The CDR3 here is CSASGQGGYEQYF. In nucleotides, the CDR3 is TGCAGTGCTTCGGGACAGGGGGGCTACGAGCAGTACTTC.

The CDR3 sequence: CASSAREGVHEQYF. The DNA of the CDR3 is TGTGCCAGCAGCGCCAGGGAAGGGGTTCACGAGCAGTACTTC. The V call is TRBV7-2, the J call TRBJ2-7; the D gene is possibly TRBD1 (5 bases). V gave up 5 bases and J gave up 5 bases, with 16 bases separating them. The CDR3 runs to 14 residues. The germline gives CDR1 SGHTA, CDR2 FQGNSA.

This clonotype was seen a few times. The V call is TRBV5-8, the J call TRBJ2-3; D ambiguous. Trimming pared 0 bases from V and 2 bases from J, leaving 10 bases between. CDR3 size: 15 residues. In germline, CDR1 is SGHTS, CDR2 YDEGEE. CDR3 in DNA: TGTGCCAGCAGCTTGGAACTGGGCACCACAGATACGCAGTATTTT. Translated: CASSLELGTTDTQYF.

This chain joins TRBV4-1 and TRBJ1-2; D is undetermined. Germline V CDR1 and CDR2: MGHRA, YSYEKL. The CDR3 extends over 15 amino acids. Trimming shortened V by 2 bases and J by 5 bases, and 15 bases separated the two germline ends. The CDR3 is CASSQYFWMSYGYTF. As DNA, the CDR3 is TGCGCCAGCAGCCAATATTTTTGGATGTCATATGGCTACACCTTC.

This clonotype has a handful of counts. V and J are TRBV3-1 and TRBJ2-4; weak D call: TRBD1 (5 bases). Germline CDR1 and CDR2: LGHDT and YNNKEL (reference sequence). This CDR3 comprises 16 residues. V gave up 1 base and J gave up 2 bases, with 12 bases separating them. The CDR3 here is CASSQVSGNPKNIQYF. In DNA, the CDR3 is TGTGCCAGCAGCCAAGTATCAGGGAATCCCAAAAACATTCAGTACTTC.

This clonotype has a count of ten or more. The chain uses TRBV12-3 or TRBV12-4 and TRBJ2-2; weak D call: TRBD1 (5 bases). The CDR3 runs to 14 residues. V lost 5 bases to trimming and J lost 3 bases, with 10 bases between them. The CDR3, as DNA: TGTGCCAGCAGTCCAGGACACTACACCGGGGAGCTGTTTTTT. Translated: CASSPGHYTGELFF.

The chain is built from TRBV11-2 and TRBJ2-1, with D possibly called TRBD1 or TRBD2 (5 bases each). The germline gives CDR1 SGHAT, CDR2 FQNNGV. Trimming left V 6 bases short and J 6 bases short, with 15 bases between. This CDR3 has 14 residues. The CDR3: CASRASPGRNEQFF. In nucleotides, the CDR3 is TGTGCCAGCAGAGCTTCCCCGGGGCGCAATGAGCAGTTCTTC. The full variable domain, its missing parts supplied by reference TRBV11-2 and TRBJ2-1, is EAGVAQSPRYKIIEKRQSVAFWCNPISGHATLYWYQQILGQGPKLLIQFQNNGVVDDSQLPKDRFSAERLKGVDSTLKIQPAKLEDSAVYLCASRASPGRNEQFFGPGTRLTVL.

The chain combines TRBV6-5 with TRBJ2-6; D gene unclear. This CDR3 has 16 amino acids. V was clipped by 7 bases and J by 0 bases, with 13 bases between them. CDR1 is MNHEY and CDR2 is SVGAGI in the germline V gene. This CDR3 is CASIKSDYSGANVLTF. CDR3 DNA: TGTGCCAGCATTAAGTCCGATTACTCTGGGGCCAACGTCCTGACTTTC.

This clonotype was counted only a few times. This chain uses TRBV28 with TRBJ1-5, with TRBD1 matching over 9 bases. Germline V CDR1 and CDR2: MDHEN, SYDVKM. Trimming cost V 5 bases and J 2 bases; bases outside gene matches: 10. This CDR3 has 17 amino acids. CDR3 nucleotides: TGTGCCAGCAGTGCGCCCACCGGGACAGGGCGCAATCAGCCCCAGCATTTT. This codes for CASSAPTGTGRNQPQHF. The variable domain in full, with the rest retrieved from reference TRBV28 and TRBJ1-5, is DVKVTQSSRYLVKRTGEKVFLECVQDMDHENMFWYRQDPGLGLRLIYFSYDVKMKEKGDIPEGYSVSREKKERFSLILESASTNQTSMYLCASSAPTGTGRNQPQHFGDGTRLSIL.

The chain combines TRBV6-2 or TRBV6-3 with TRBJ2-5, with 8 bases identical to TRBD2. This CDR3 contains 16 residues. Germline assignment: CDR1 MNHEY and CDR2 SVGEGT. The V segment lost 2 bases and the J segment 1 base; nucleotides outside the gene matches: 6. CDR3 amino acids: CASSYAASGFQETQYF. The CDR3 nucleotides are TGTGCCAGCAGTTACGCGGCTAGCGGGTTCCAAGAGACCCAGTACTTC.

This clonotype has a handful of counts. The V gene is TRBV29-1, the J gene TRBJ1-1; perhaps TRBD1 as D (5 bases). This CDR3 has 16 residues. Germline values: CDR1 SQVTM, CDR2 ANQGSEA. V gave up 6 bases and J gave up 0 bases, with 20 bases separating them. The CDR3 nucleotides read TGCAGCGTGGACCTTGGGAGGGGAGCCATGAACACTGAAGCTTTCTTT. Residues: CSVDLGRGAMNTEAFF.

This chain connects TRBV7-1 to TRBJ2-7; TRBD2 might be the D (6 bases). TRBV7-1 has ORF status, its function being uncertain. V was pared by 5 bases and J by 3 bases, with 20 bases between. This CDR3 contains 16 residues. The CDR3 is CASSPPGVLAIYEQYF. For the CDR3, the DNA is TGTGCCAGCAGCCCGCCAGGTGTTCTAGCGATCTACGAGCAGTACTTC.

This clonotype was seen only a few times. This chain links TRBV3-1 with TRBJ2-5; a possible D gene is TRBD2 (6 bases). The CDR3 has 16 amino acids. Trimming shortened V by 0 bases and J by 4 bases, and 15 bases separated the two germline ends. Germline CDR1 is LGHDT and CDR2 is YNNKEL (reference sequence). The CDR3 nucleotides read TGTGCCAGCAGCCAAGACCGGCGGGGCTTAACAGAGACCCAGTACTTC. Translated, it gives CASSQDRRGLTETQYF.

Only a few counts were recorded for this clonotype. The chain recombines TRBV7-9 with TRBJ1-4; D is unclear. The CDR3 has 15 amino acids. V lost 1 base, J lost 7 bases, and 13 bases lay in between. Germline values: CDR1 SEHNR, CDR2 FQNEAQ (reference sequence). This CDR3 reads CASSLVQLGPEKLFF. The CDR3 coding sequence is TGTGCCAGCAGCTTAGTTCAACTGGGTCCTGAAAAACTGTTTTTT.

The rearrangement links TRBV6-2 or TRBV6-3 to TRBJ1-1; D unclear. Trimming removed 2 bases at V and 4 bases at J, with 8 bases between. The CDR3 has 13 amino acids. Germline V CDR1 and CDR2: MNHEY, SVGEGT. The CDR3 region is CASSYGAFTEAFF. For the CDR3, the DNA is TGTGCCAGCAGTTACGGTGCGTTCACTGAAGCTTTCTTT.

The chain couples TRBV20-1 to TRBJ1-1, with 11 bases identical to TRBD1. Germline loops: CDR1 DFQATT, CDR2 SNEGSKA (reference sequence). This CDR3 is built from 16 residues. The V and J ends lost 4 bases and 0 bases, in that order; junction bases with no gene match: 7. The CDR3 coding sequence is TGCAGTGCTACAGCGGGGACAGGGGGGTTGAACACTGAAGCTTTCTTT. Protein product: CSATAGTGGLNTEAFF.

Only a few counts were recorded for this clonotype. The chain carries TRBV29-1 and TRBJ1-2, with D tentatively TRBD1 (6 bases). The V gene lost 3 bases and the J gene lost 6 bases, with 8 bases spanning the gap. This CDR3 is built from 11 residues. Germline-derived CDR1 and CDR2 are SQVTM and ANQGSEA. The CDR3 protein is CSVDRGDGYTF. The DNA for the CDR3 is TGCAGCGTTGATAGGGGGGATGGCTACACCTTC.

This clonotype turned up a few times. One end of the junction varies from germline; a read error may be responsible. The chain combines TRBV6-2 or TRBV6-3 with TRBJ1-1, with a tentative D call TRBD1 (5 bases). CDR1 is MNHEY, CDR2 SVGEGT, per germline. This CDR3 is built from 13 residues. The CDR3 sequence: CASSYWGNTEGFF. CDR3 nucleotide sequence: TGTGCCAGCAGTTATTGGGGGAACACTGAAGGTTTCTTT.

This clonotype was observed a handful of times. The chain is built from TRBV5-1 and TRBJ2-2, with 8 bases matching TRBD1. Germline assignment: CDR1 SGHRS and CDR2 YFSETQ. Germline trimming cut 10 bases from V and 0 bases from J; bases unmatched to any gene: 2. The CDR3 is made up of 13 amino acids. CDR3 region: CAAGQANTGELFF. CDR3 bases: TGCGCCGCGGGACAGGCGAACACCGGGGAGCTGTTTTTT.

This clonotype was counted at least ten times. The chain has TRBV12-3 or TRBV12-4 and TRBJ2-3, with D possibly TRBD2 on 6 matching bases. Trimming pared 3 bases from V and 5 bases from J, leaving 9 bases between. The CDR3 is 13 amino acids. CDR3 nucleotides: TGTGCCAGCAGTTTGCGGGAACGAGATACGCAGTATTTT. It translates to CASSLRERDTQYF.

This clonotype was observed many times. This rearrangement joins TRBV28 to TRBJ1-1; 8 nucleotides line up with TRBD1. This CDR3 is built from 14 residues. V shed 5 bases, J shed 0 bases, and the junction held 2 bases outside the gene matches. The germline gives CDR1 MDHEN, CDR2 SYDVKM. The CDR3 bases are TGTGCCAGCAGTACAGGGGGGCTGAACACTGAAGCTTTCTTT. This encodes CASSTGGLNTEAFF.

This clonotype was detected only a few times. The V call is TRBV15, the J call TRBJ1-5, with D perhaps matching TRBD1 (5 bases). CDR3 size: 14 residues. V lost 5 bases, J lost 7 bases, and 15 bases lay in between. Germline assignment: CDR1 LNHNV and CDR2 YYDKDF (reference sequence). The CDR3 protein is CATSGTRVGQPQHF. The CDR3, as DNA: TGTGCCACCAGCGGAACCAGGGTAGGCCAGCCCCAGCATTTT.